Listed here is a single T cell receptor (beta chain). Its antigen is undetermined. Trimming shortened V by 0 bases and J by 0 bases, and 12 bases separated the two germline ends. Looked up from germline, CDR1 is MNHEY and CDR2 is SMNVEV (reference sequence). CDR3 length: 16 residues. These data come from a study of shared clonotypes between healthy human individuals. The overall study: Donors consisted of two women and three men between 18 and 49. Plates per donor: three CD4 naive, three CD4 memory, two CD8 naive, one CD8 memory. Findings of the study overall: Naive subsets generally had larger estimated richness than memory subsets.

Only CD45RO-negative cells positively selected for CCR7 counted as naive CD8 cells, so terminally differentiated effector memory CD45RA+ cells were excluded. Healthy adults negative for HIV, lacking recent acute infections or vaccinations, served as donors. Some clones are missing from TCRdb's copy, which holds only in-frame ones; the method was immunoSEQ multiplex PCR. The table has about 2.2 million clones, 85% to 95% seen once. This clonotype originated in a man aged 18 to 30 in good health. Some clones in this sample may be carry-over from other donors' samples. The rearrangement uses TRBV27 and TRBJ2-7, with D perhaps TRBD1 or TRBD2 (5 bases each). The sample taken for sequencing was naive CD8+ T cells from PBMCs. CDR3 bases: TGTGCCAGCAGTTTATCTATCGGGACGGGCTCCTACGAGCAGTACTTC. It codes for CASSLSIGTGSYEQYF.